The clone carrying this TCR beta chain has more than one count but fewer than ten. These data come from a study of human T cells and chemical hapten exposure. Described time point: patch test 3, about 24 weeks after DPC sensitization. The sample's treatment: therapeutic diphenylcyclopropenone sensitization with weekly scalp DPC. Staff drew blood before applying each patch test. Each donor was an alopecia patient between 18 and 70 years of age who qualified for DPC. Separate cDNA molecules received unique molecular identifiers, which the library attached to them. Authors' data handling: Between roughly 20,000 and 690,600 TCRs appeared in each sample, and the median stood at approximately 100,000. TCRdb itself ran the RACE reads through MiXCR, one entry per CDR3 protein. The V and J calls and clone size are TCRdb's, not the authors'. The sample holds about 190,000 distinct CDR3 sequences, 24% seen once.

Trimming left V 5 bases short and J 4 bases short, with 5 bases between. The length of the CDR3 is 11 residues. The germline gives CDR1 SNHLY, CDR2 FYNNEI. The material sequenced was whole blood, taken in connection with sensitization to the hapten diphenylcyclopropenone (DPC). The V gene is TRBV2, the J gene TRBJ2-5; D call uncertain. The TCR sequence derives from a woman in her thirties or forties with alopecia areata. Some clones in this sample may be carry-over from other donors' samples. CDR3 protein: CASSSIETQYF. The DNA of the CDR3 is TGTGCCAGCAGTTCTATAGAGACCCAGTACTTC.